This T cell receptor beta chain was recovered during a study of CXCR3-negative and CXCR3-positive naive CD8 T cells. Findings of the study overall: TRB CDR3s of CXCR3-positive naive cells were more hydrophobic than those of CXCR3-negative naive cells. Partial loss of CXCR3 expression followed cryopreservation; most assays used fresh PBMCs.

UMI-labeled 5' RACE yielded the TRB cDNA libraries. For each CDR3 protein, TCRdb gives one entry from its re-call of the 5' RACE reads, without DNA. Its listing shows fewer than 65,000 distinct CDR3 sequences. The CDR3 spans 16 residues. Germline lookup yields CDR1 MNHEY and CDR2 SVGEGT. With regard to this clonotype: Its cognate antigen is unknown.

This TCR was sampled from a human donor in good health. Some clones in this sample may be carry-over from other donors' samples. The chain has TRBV6-2 or TRBV6-3 and TRBJ1-1; TCRdb's D call, TRBD1, is unchecked because there is no DNA. Sequencing used naive CXCR3+ CD8+ T cells from blood. Subset reported: CD45RO-CCR7+CD27+CD95- naive CD8+ T cells expressing CXCR3 (TNR3+). The CDR3 sequence: CASSYSRAKGDTEAFF.